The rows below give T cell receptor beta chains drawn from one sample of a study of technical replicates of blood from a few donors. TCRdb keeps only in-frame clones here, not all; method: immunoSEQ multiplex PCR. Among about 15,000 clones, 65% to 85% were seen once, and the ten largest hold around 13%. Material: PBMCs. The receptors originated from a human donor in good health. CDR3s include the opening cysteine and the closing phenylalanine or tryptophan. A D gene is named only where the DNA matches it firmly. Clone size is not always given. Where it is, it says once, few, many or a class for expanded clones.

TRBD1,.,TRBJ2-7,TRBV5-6,CASSLLGAGGPSYEQYF,TGTGCCAGCAGCTTACTGGGGGCAGGGGGCCCTTCCTACGAGCAGTACTTC
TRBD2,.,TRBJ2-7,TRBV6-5,CASSYSAGREDEQYF,TGTGCCAGCAGTTACTCGGCGGGGCGGGAGGACGAGCAGTACTTC
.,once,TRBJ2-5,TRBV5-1,CASSLNRGGRQETQYF,TGCGCCAGCAGCTTAAACAGGGGTGGGAGGCAAGAGACCCAGTACTTC
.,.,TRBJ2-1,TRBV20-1,CSARDLARLFF,TGCAGTGCTAGAGATTTGGCCAGGCTGTTCTTC
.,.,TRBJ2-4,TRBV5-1,CASSLNPQENIQYF,TGCGCCAGCAGCTTGAACCCACAGGAAAACATTCAGTACTTC
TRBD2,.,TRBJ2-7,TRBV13,CASSQGTSGSYEQYF,TGTGCCAGCAGCCAGGGGACTAGCGGCTCCTACGAGCAGTACTTC
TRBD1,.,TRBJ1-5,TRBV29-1,CSAGQGVDQPQHF,TGCAGCGCGGGACAGGGAGTAGATCAGCCCCAGCATTTT
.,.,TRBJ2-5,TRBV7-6,CASSPQTRETQYF,TGTGCCAGCAGCCCACAAACCCGAGAGACCCAGTACTTC
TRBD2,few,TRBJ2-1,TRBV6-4,CASSDSTSGSNEQFF,TGTGCCAGCAGTGACTCGACTAGCGGGAGCAATGAGCAGTTCTTC
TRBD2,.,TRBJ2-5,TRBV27,CASSPVGGLAGVETQYF,TGTGCCAGCAGTCCCGTGGGGGGTTTAGCGGGAGTAGAGACCCAGTACTTC
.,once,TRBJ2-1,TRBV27,CASSSPPLGTANEQFF,TGTGCCAGCAGTTCTCCCCCCCTCGGCACAGCAAATGAGCAGTTCTTC
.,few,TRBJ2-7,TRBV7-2,CASREEGPYEQYF,TGTGCCAGCAGGGAGGAGGGGCCATACGAGCAGTACTTC
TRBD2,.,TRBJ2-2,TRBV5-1,CASSIGTSGRADGELFF,TGCGCCAGCAGCATAGGGACTAGCGGGAGAGCGGACGGGGAGCTGTTTTTT
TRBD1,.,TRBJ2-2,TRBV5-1,CASSVGTANTGELFF,TGCGCCAGCAGCGTCGGGACAGCGAACACCGGGGAGCTGTTTTTT
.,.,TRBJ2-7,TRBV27,CAIRRVGSYEQYF,TGTGCCATTCGGAGGGTTGGCTCCTACGAGCAGTACTTC
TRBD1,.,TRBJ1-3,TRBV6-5,CASSGTGGNTIYF,TGTGCCAGCAGCGGGACAGGGGGAAACACCATATATTTT
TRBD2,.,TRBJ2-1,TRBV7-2,CASSWDYYNEQFF,TGTGCCAGCAGCTGGGACTACTACAATGAGCAGTTCTTC